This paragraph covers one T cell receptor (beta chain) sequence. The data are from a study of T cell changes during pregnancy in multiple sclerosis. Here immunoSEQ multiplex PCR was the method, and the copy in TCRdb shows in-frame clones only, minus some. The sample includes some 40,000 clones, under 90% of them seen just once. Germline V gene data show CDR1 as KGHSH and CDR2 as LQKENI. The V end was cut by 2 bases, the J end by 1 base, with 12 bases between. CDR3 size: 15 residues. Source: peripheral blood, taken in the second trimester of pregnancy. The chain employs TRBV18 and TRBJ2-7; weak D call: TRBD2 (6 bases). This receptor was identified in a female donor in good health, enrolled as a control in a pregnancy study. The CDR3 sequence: CASSPGGRRSYEQYF. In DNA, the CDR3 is TGTGCCAGCTCACCAGGGGGGAGACGGTCCTACGAGCAGTACTTC.